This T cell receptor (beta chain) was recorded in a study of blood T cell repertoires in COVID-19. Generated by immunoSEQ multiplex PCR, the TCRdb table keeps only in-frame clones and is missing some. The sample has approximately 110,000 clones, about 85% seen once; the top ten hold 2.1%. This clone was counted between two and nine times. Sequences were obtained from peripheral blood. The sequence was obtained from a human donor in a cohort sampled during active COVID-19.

The CDR3 region is CASSVRGPAYSGNTIYF. CDR3 nucleotide sequence: TGTGCCAGTAGTGTCCGAGGTCCAGCTTACTCTGGAAACACCATATATTTT. The V gene is TRBV19, the J gene TRBJ1-3; D remains ambiguous. From germline, CDR1 is LNHDA and CDR2 SQIVND (reference sequence). The CDR3 loop spans 17 amino acids. Trimming took 5 bases from V and 0 from J, leaving 17 bases between them.